This TCR beta chain emerged from a study of Graves' ophthalmopathy and Graves' hyperthyroidism. About the study: Ahead of any treatment, peripheral blood was obtained at the initial diagnosis.

For repertoire sequencing, the TCR beta CDR3 regions were amplified from RNA transcripts. HTBI primers primed a first-round RT-PCR, and a second-round multiplex PCR followed. TCRdb reprocessed the multiplex PCR reads with MiXCR, giving one entry per CDR3 protein. The sample yields about 390,000 distinct CDR3 sequences, 15% to 17% seen once. This clonotype was counted at least ten times. Among the hyperthyroidism patients, all were newly diagnosed, aged 18 to 65, with under 2 months' duration. Physicians reached a diagnosis by relying on clinical symptoms, serum thyroxine, TRAb, thyroid ultrasound and orbital computed tomography. The PBMCs originated from roughly 9.6 ml of fresh peripheral blood. The ends lost 6 bases at V and 0 bases at J; junction bases unmatched: 2. This CDR3 contains 13 residues. The germline V gene has CDR1 MNHNS and CDR2 SASEGT.

The rearrangement links TRBV6-1 to TRBJ2-7; 7 bases map to TRBD2. Material for sequencing was peripheral blood. The TCR sequence derives from a woman in her late teens or twenties with stable Graves' hyperthyroidism. The CDR3 is CASRSSGSYEQYF. CDR3 nucleotides: TGTGCCAGCAGATCTAGCGGCTCCTACGAGCAGTACTTC.